The 2 T cell receptor beta chains reported below all come from one sample, sequenced in a study of shared clonotypes between healthy human individuals. Clones were read by immunoSEQ multiplex PCR, and TCRdb kept only the in-frame ones, dropping some. The sample has 600,000 to 750,000 clones; roughly 72% are singletons. The sample comprised memory CD4+ T cells sorted from blood. The subset here: CD45RA-negative fraction. The origin of the receptors is a woman aged 25 to 39 in good health.

The chain uses TRBV27 and TRBJ1-5; D is unclear. CDR3 length: 15 residues. Germline values: CDR1 MNHEY, CDR2 SMNVEV (reference sequence). Between the trimmed V and J ends, which lost 2 bases and 2 bases, there was a span of 10 bases. The CDR3 is CASSLLAFGNQPQHF. As DNA, the CDR3 is TGTGCCAGCAGTTTACTGGCCTTCGGCAATCAGCCCCAGCATTTT.

J is TRBJ1-4 and V is TRBV19; the D is unclear. The CDR3 consists of 14 residues. From germline, CDR1 is LNHDA and CDR2 SQIVND (reference sequence). Trimming pared 5 bases from V and 5 bases from J, leaving 12 bases between. The CDR3 DNA sequence: TGTGCCAGTAGTCGCTTGCGGCCAAATGAAAAACTGTTTTTT. Translation gives CASSRLRPNEKLFF.